These 18 T cell receptor beta chains share one sample of origin, sequenced in a study of regulatory T cells in long-lasting Graves disease. HTBI primers from iRepertoire and Arm-PCR of CDR3 regions yielded the TCR beta libraries. MiXCR, run by TCRdb on the multiplex PCR reads, gives a single entry per CDR3 protein. The data hold around 500,000 distinct CDR3 sequences, with around 21% observed a single time. Described time point: persistent/refractory GD, antithyroid drugs over 5 years with positive TRAb. There was RNA extracted from PBMCs, and the TCR library was made from it. The material was peripheral blood mononuclear cells (PBMCs), obtained when the disease was refractory, from a patient treated with antithyroid drugs. The receptors were gathered from a female donor with Graves disease.

The rearrangement uses TRBV5-1 and TRBJ2-1, with 15 bases identical to TRBD2. The CDR3 is 20 residues long. Trimming removed 3 bases from V and 1 base from J; junction bases left unmatched: 11. Germline V gives CDR1 SGHRS, CDR2 YFSETQ. CDR3 nucleotides: TGCGCCAGCAGCTACCTCCCCGGGACTAGCGGGAGGACTTCCTACAATGAGCAGTTCTTC. This encodes CASSYLPGTSGRTSYNEQFF. The full variable domain, in which reference TRBV5-1 and TRBJ2-1 provide the parts outside the CDR3, is KAGVTQTPRYLIKTRGQQVTLSCSPISGHRSVSWYQQTPGQGLQFLFEYFSETQRNKGNFPGRFSGRQFSNSRSEMNVSTLELGDSALYLCASSYLPGTSGRTSYNEQFFGPGTRLTVL.

The chain carries TRBV6-1 and TRBJ1-1, with 9 bases identical to TRBD1. The CDR3 has 16 residues. V gave up 7 bases and J gave up 7 bases; unmatched junction bases: 16. Germline CDR1 and CDR2: MNHNS and SASEGT. The CDR3 nucleotides are TGTGCCAGCACAATGAAGACGACAGGGGGAAGCGGTGAAGCTTTCTTT. Translating it yields CASTMKTTGGSGEAFF.

This clonotype came up many times. The chain links TRBV6-2 or TRBV6-3 to TRBJ1-2, with D unclear. Trimming took 4 bases from V and 1 from J, leaving 13 bases between them. Per the germline V gene, CDR1 is MNHEY and CDR2 is SVGEGT. CDR3 size: 15 residues. The CDR3 sequence is CASSSLGGLNYGYTF. CDR3 sequence (DNA): TGTGCCAGCAGTTCTTTGGGAGGCCTTAACTATGGCTACACCTTC.

V usage is TRBV9 and J usage is TRBJ1-2; D might be TRBD1 (5 bases). This CDR3 has 14 residues. The germline gives CDR1 SGDLS, CDR2 YYNGEE. The V gene lost 4 bases and the J gene lost 7 bases, with 17 bases spanning the gap. CDR3 sequence (DNA): TGTGCCAGCAGCTCAGGGCTTCTTAGTAGTGGCTACACCTTC. Translation: CASSSGLLSSGYTF.

The sample holds many counts of this clonotype. The rearrangement links TRBV11-3 to TRBJ2-5; 9 bases line up with TRBD1. Germline V gene lookup returns CDR1 SGHNT and CDR2 YENEEA. This CDR3 region has 16 residues. V gave up 1 base and J gave up 5 bases; unmatched junction bases: 8. Here the CDR3 reads CASSLGQTGGGETQYF. CDR3 coding DNA: TGTGCCAGCAGCTTAGGCCAAACAGGGGGCGGTGAGACCCAGTACTTC.

The chain carries TRBV7-2 and TRBJ1-2; D is undetermined. CDR3 size: 12 residues. Trimming cost V 3 bases and J 6 bases, with 8 bases left between them. Per germline, CDR1 SGHTA and CDR2 FQGNSA. The CDR3 protein is CASSFGGNGYTF. The CDR3 DNA follows: TGTGCCAGCAGCTTCGGTGGTAATGGCTACACCTTC. Combining the CDR3 with reference TRBV7-2 and TRBJ1-2 gives the whole variable domain GAGVSQSPSNKVTEKGKDVELRCDPISGHTALYWYRQSLGQGLEFLIYFQGNSAPDKSGLPSDRFSAERTGGSVSTLTIQRTQQEDSAVYLCASSFGGNGYTFGSGTRLTVV.

This clonotype was found many times. V gene TRBV28 combines with J gene TRBJ2-7; no firm D call. The germline gives CDR1 MDHEN, CDR2 SYDVKM. V gave up 6 bases and J gave up 4 bases, with 16 bases separating them. The CDR3 sequence is 14 residues long. CDR3 nucleotide sequence: TGTGCCAGCAGCTCGGGCCGCAGATCTTACGAGCAGTACTTC. Translation: CASSSGRRSYEQYF.

This clonotype was counted only a few times. This chain joins TRBV5-1 and TRBJ1-2; 7 bases are shared with TRBD1. The CDR3 totals 15 residues. Unmatched junction bases numbered 14, after V lost 4 bases and J lost 8 bases. Germline V gives CDR1 SGHRS, CDR2 YFSETQ. The CDR3 here is CASSHSRQGPRGYTF. The DNA for the CDR3 is TGCGCCAGCAGCCATTCTAGACAGGGCCCACGGGGCTACACCTTC. The full variable domain, completed using reference TRBV5-1 and TRBJ1-2, is KAGVTQTPRYLIKTRGQQVTLSCSPISGHRSVSWYQQTPGQGLQFLFEYFSETQRNKGNFPGRFSGRQFSNSRSEMNVSTLELGDSALYLCASSHSRQGPRGYTFGSGTRLTVV.

This clonotype was recorded a few times. V is TRBV7-2 and J is TRBJ1-2, with D unresolved. The germline V gene has CDR1 SGHTA and CDR2 FQGNSA. The length of the CDR3 is 15 residues. V was pared by 5 bases and J by 8 bases, with 21 bases between. CDR3 DNA: TGTGCCAGCAGCACCGAGGTCCTGAGGCACGGGGGCTACACCTTC. It is translated as CASSTEVLRHGGYTF.

Ten or more counts support this clonotype. Written as DNA, the CDR3 is TGTGCCAGCTCACCAGTTTCGTCAGGGTTCCCTGAAGCTTTCTTT. It yields the protein CASSPVSSGFPEAFF. The rearrangement links TRBV18 to TRBJ1-1, with D perhaps TRBD1 (5 bases). Trimming left V 2 bases short and J 6 bases short, with 16 bases between. The germline gives CDR1 KGHSH, CDR2 LQKENI. The CDR3 is 15 residues long.

This clonotype came up many times. The chain recombines TRBV12-3 or TRBV12-4 with TRBJ2-6; no definite D call. V was clipped by 7 bases and J by 0 bases, with 10 bases between them. The CDR3 loop spans 15 amino acids. Here the CDR3 DNA reads TGTGCCAGCACGACTGAGAGCTCTGGGGCCAACGTCCTGACTTTC. This codes for CASTTESSGANVLTF.

A word on this clonotype: One junction end does not reproduce the germline sequence, and a read error may be involved. J is TRBJ2-7 and V is TRBV2, with a weak D call TRBD2 (6 bases). The germline V gene encodes CDR1 SNHLY and CDR2 FYNNEI. CDR3 length: 13 residues. The DNA of the CDR3 is TGTGCCAGCAGTTTATTTGGCGGGACCGAGCGGTACTTC. Amino acids: CASSLFGGTERYF. Full variable domain (rest looked up from reference TRBV2 and TRBJ2-7): EPEVTQTPSHQVTQMGQEVILRCVPISNHLYFYWYRQILGQKVEFLVSFYNNEISEKSEIFDDQFSVERPDGSNFTLKIRSTKLEDSAMYFCASSLFGGTERYFGPGTRLTVT.

Regarding this clonotype: Mismatch with germline at one junction end may stem from a read error. This rearrangement joins TRBV29-1 to TRBJ2-2, with 9 bases fitting TRBD2. The germline V gene encodes CDR1 SQVTM and CDR2 ANQGSEA. The CDR3 covers 15 residues. The CDR3 nucleotides are TGCAGCGTTGAGAGGCGGGAGGGCAACACCGGGGAGCCGTTTTTT. Its translation: CSVERREGNTGEPFF.

This clonotype was seen ten or more times. This sequence joins TRBV11-2 and TRBJ2-5; 9 nucleotides align to TRBD2. CDR3 size: 16 residues. Looked up from germline, CDR1 is SGHAT and CDR2 is FQNNGV. V dropped 5 bases and J dropped 4; count of bases not matched to a gene: 11. The CDR3 region has the DNA TGTGCCAGCAGCATTCGTAGCGGGAGATTTGGAGAGACCCAGTACTTC. It encodes CASSIRSGRFGETQYF.

This clonotype was recorded many times. J is TRBJ2-7 and V is TRBV6-5; D unresolved. The CDR3 has 13 amino acids. Trimming stripped 2 bases from V and 2 bases from J, with 7 bases between. Germline V gives CDR1 MNHEY, CDR2 SVGAGI. CDR3 DNA: TGTGCCAGCAGTTACGGCGCTACCTACGAGCAGTACTTC. The encoded protein is CASSYGATYEQYF.

The rearrangement joins TRBV7-9 to TRBJ2-5; D unclear. V shed 4 bases and J shed 5 bases, with 14 bases lying between them. The CDR3 totals 14 residues. Germline-derived CDR1 and CDR2 are SEHNR and FQNEAQ (reference sequence). For the CDR3, the DNA is TGTGCCAGCAGCTCCGGTTTGATATTGGAGACCCAGTACTTC. Protein product: CASSSGLILETQYF. The full variable domain, rest sourced from reference TRBV7-9 and TRBJ2-5, is DTGVSQNPRHKITKRGQNVTFRCDPISEHNRLYWYRQTLGQGPEFLTYFQNEAQLEKSRLLSDRFSAERPKGSFSTLEIQRTEQGDSAMYLCASSSGLILETQYFGPGTRLLVL.

On this clonotype itself: This could be a read error, since a much larger clone is one nucleotide away. The gene calls are TRBV27 and TRBJ1-1, with 8 bases identical to TRBD1. Germline V gene lookup returns CDR1 MNHEY and CDR2 SMNVEV (reference sequence). The CDR3 length is 15 residues. This chain's CDR3 is CAGSWQGARGTEAFF. DNA of the CDR3: TGTGCCGGCAGTTGGCAGGGGGCGCGGGGCACTGAAGCTTTCTTT.

The chain couples TRBV6-2 or TRBV6-3 to TRBJ2-7; possible D gene TRBD2, 5 bases. Germline V lookup: CDR1 MNHEY, CDR2 SVGEGT. The V end lost 2 bases, the J end lost 6 bases, and 14 bases lay between the germline ends. This CDR3 contains 14 residues. The CDR3 spells CASSYPERTGEQYF. The CDR3 DNA sequence: TGTGCCAGCAGTTACCCGGAGCGGACGGGCGAGCAGTACTTC.